This TCR beta chain comes out of a study of blood T cell repertoires in COVID-19. TCRdb's table, derived via immunoSEQ multiplex PCR, lists solely in-frame clones and lacks some. The top ten hold approximately 14% of the sample, which has more than 150,000 clones, about 80% seen once. Germline CDR1 KGHSH, CDR2 LQKENI. V dropped 6 bases and J dropped 2 bases, with 17 bases sitting between them. The length of the CDR3 is 16 residues. The chain is built from TRBV18 and TRBJ2-1, with D perhaps TRBD2 (7 bases). The clonotype was recovered from a man aged 55 to 70 who had been exposed to COVID-19. What was sequenced was PBMCs or T cells enriched from blood (not recorded which). The CDR3 DNA is TGTGCCAGCTCGTCTGGGCGGGGGCGGCCCTACAATGAGCAGTTCTTC. Protein sequence: CASSSGRGRPYNEQFF. Drawing the rest from reference TRBV18 and TRBJ2-1, the complete variable domain is NAGVMQNPRHLVRRRGQEARLRCSPMKGHSHVYWYRQLPEEGLKFMVYLQKENIIDESGMPKERFSAEFPKEGPSILRIQQVVRGDSAAYFCASSSGRGRPYNEQFFGPGTRLTVL.